One TCR beta chain is described in this entry. This sample is drawn from a study of blood T cell repertoires in COVID-19. Overall study: There were acute and convalescent COVID-19 samples, and they came from the United States, Italy and Spain. PBMCs, B-cell-depleted T cells, or T cells provided the cDNA or gDNA that made up the material.

Ages ranged from about 18 to 89 years, with residence in 24 US areas. Clinical history as reported by participants underpinned cohort assignment. The table came from immunoSEQ multiplex PCR; TCRdb's copy has only in-frame clones and leaves some out. The table records around 230,000 clones, about 91% of them present only once. V lost 4 bases, J lost 1 base, and 13 bases lay in between. The CDR3 length is 15 residues. Germline V gene sequence: CDR1 SGHAT, CDR2 FQNNGV. The chain is built from TRBV11-2 and TRBJ1-1, with D possibly matching TRBD1 (5 bases). This TCR was sampled from a man between 18 and 35 years old with acute COVID-19. Sequencing input: PBMCs or T cells enriched from blood (not recorded which). The CDR3 DNA follows: TGTGCCAGCAGCTCCCCAGGGTCGGAGAACACTGAAGCTTTCTTT. This gives the protein CASSSPGSENTEAFF.